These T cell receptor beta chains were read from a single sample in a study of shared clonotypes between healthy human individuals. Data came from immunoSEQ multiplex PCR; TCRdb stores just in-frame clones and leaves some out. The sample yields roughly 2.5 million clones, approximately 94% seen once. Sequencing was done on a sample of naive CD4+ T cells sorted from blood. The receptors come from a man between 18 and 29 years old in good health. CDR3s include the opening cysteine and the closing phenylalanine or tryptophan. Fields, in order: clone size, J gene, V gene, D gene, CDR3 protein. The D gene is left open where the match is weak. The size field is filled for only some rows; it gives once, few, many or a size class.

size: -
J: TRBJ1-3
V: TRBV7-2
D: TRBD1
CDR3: CASSLTGGGNTIYF

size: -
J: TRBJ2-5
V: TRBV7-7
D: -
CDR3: CASSSRLGQETQYF

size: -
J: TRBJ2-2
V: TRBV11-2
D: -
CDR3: CASGRGNSGELFF

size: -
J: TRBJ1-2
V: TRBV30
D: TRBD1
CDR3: CAWSVRTGSGYTF

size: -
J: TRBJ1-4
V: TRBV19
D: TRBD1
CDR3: CASSIVLGTGNEKLFF

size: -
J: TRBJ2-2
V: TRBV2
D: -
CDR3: CASSLGGSGELFF

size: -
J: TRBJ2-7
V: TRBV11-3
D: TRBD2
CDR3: CASSSGLAGVHEQYF

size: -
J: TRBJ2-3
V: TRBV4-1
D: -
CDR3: CASSPHLFRVGTDTQYF

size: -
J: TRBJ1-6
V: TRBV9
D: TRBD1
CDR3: CASSVTDRERSPLHF

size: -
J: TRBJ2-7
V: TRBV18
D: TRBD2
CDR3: CASSRTSGREYEQYF

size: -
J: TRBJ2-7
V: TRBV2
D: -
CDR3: CASNRGLLSLSYEQYF

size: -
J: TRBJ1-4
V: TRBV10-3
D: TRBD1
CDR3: CAISEGTGDEKLFF

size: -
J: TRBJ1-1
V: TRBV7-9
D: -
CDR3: CASSSNGRDTEAFF

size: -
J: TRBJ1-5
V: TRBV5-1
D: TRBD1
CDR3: CASSFGQGVNQPQHF

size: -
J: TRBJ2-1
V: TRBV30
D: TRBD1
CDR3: CAWSPPPGQGRDEQFF

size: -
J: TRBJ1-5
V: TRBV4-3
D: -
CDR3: CASSRTDSNQPQHF

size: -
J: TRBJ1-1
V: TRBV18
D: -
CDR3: CASSPTVNTEAFF

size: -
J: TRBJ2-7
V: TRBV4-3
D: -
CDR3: CASSLKWECCEQYF

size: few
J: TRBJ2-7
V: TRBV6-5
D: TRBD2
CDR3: CASSYGTSGTYEQYF

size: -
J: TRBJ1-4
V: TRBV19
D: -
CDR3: CASTKTGVGEKLFF

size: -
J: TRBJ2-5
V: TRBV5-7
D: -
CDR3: CASSLAKGGTQYF

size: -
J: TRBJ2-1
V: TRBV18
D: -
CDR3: CASSPEAQGNEQFF

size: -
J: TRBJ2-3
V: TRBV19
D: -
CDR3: CASSIEGDTQYF

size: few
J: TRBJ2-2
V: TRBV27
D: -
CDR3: CASSYWSNTGELFF

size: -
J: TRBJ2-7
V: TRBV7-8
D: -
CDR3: CASSPTEGGTYEQYF

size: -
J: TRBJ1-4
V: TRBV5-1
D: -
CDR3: CASREVTNEKLFF

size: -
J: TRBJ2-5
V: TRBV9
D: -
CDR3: CASSVDVRGQETQYF

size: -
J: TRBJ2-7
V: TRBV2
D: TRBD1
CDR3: CATALPGQGLEQYF

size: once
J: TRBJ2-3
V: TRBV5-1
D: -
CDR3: CASSLLAMPDTQYF

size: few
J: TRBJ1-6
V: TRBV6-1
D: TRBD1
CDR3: CASSVTGTGSSPLHF

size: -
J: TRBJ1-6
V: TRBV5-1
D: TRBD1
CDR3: CASSLGVQGDGSPLHF

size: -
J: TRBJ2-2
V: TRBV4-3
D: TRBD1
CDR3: CASSEGQGNTGELFF

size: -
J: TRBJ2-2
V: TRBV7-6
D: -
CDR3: CASRSGGFGSGELFF

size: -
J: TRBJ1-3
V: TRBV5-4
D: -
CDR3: CASSLERGRSGNTIYF

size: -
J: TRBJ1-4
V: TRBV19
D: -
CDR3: CASSAGRINEKLFF

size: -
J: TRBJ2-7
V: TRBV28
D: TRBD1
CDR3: CASSPSGTGGSEQYF

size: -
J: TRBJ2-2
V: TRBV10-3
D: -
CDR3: CAISESLIGELFF

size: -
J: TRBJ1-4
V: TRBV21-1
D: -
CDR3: CASSKQSRDRGFEKLFF

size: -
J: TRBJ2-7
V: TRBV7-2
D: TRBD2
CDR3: CASSTRQLSGSRAYEQYF

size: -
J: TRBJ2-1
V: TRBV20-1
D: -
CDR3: CSAPRLNEQFF

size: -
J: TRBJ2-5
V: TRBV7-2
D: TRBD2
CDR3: CASSFSGRAEETQYF

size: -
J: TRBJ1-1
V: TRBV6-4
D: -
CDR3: CAPGRVEINTEAFF

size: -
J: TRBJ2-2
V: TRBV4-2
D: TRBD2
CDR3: CASSQGGGRGLANTGELFF

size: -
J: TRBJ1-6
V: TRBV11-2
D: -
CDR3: CASSRRGGPNSSYNSPLHF

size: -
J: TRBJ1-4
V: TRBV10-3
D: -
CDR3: CAISDYVSRGDNEKLFF

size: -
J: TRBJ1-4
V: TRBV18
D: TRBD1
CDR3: CASSPRQGTSNEKLFF

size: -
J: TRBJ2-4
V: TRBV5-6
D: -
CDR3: CASSLRGFGPGNIQYF

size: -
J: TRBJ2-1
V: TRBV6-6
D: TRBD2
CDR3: CASSQKAGSYNEQFF

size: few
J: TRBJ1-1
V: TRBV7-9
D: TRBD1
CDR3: CASSLPGQGSEAFF

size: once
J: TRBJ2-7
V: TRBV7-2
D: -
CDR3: CASSLMGQGTYEQYF

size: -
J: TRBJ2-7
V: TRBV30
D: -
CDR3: CAWSPDPYYEQYF

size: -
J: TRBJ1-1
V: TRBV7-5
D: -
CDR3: CARSLGIYREAFF

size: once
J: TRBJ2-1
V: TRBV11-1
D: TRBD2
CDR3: CASSPSTSGGSNEQFF

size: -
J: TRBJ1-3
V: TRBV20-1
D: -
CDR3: CSATGGNTIYF

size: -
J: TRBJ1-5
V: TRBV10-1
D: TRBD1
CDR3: CASSAGTGNQPQHF